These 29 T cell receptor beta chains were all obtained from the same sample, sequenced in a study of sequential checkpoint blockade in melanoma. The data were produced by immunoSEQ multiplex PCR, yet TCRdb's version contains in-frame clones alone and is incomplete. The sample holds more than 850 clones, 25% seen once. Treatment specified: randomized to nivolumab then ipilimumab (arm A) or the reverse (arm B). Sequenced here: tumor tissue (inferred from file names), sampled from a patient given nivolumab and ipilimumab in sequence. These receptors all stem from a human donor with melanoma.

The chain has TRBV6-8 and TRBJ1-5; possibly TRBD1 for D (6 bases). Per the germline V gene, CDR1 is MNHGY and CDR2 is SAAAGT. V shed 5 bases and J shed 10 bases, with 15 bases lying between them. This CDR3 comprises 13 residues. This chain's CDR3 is CASSGGAWVPQHF. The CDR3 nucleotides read TGTGCCAGCAGTGGGGGGGCGTGGGTACCCCAGCATTTT.

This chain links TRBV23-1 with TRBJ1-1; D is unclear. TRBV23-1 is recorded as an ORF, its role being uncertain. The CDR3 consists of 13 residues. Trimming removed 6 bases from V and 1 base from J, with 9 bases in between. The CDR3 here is CASSRTANTEAFF. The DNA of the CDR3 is TGCGCCAGCAGCCGGACGGCGAACACTGAAGCTTTCTTT.

DNA for the CDR3: TGTGCCAGCAGCTCTGGACTAGCGGGGAGAAAAAACATTCAGTACTTC. This codes for CASSSGLAGRKNIQYF. This chain uses TRBV11-3 with TRBJ2-4, with TRBD2 identical over 12 bases. Germline V gene lookup returns CDR1 SGHNT and CDR2 YENEEA. J lost 4 bases, V lost 4 bases, and 5 bases had no gene match. This CDR3 comprises 16 residues.

As DNA, the CDR3 is TGTGCCAGCTCACCGGACATAAACTACGAGCAGTACTTC. Translation: CASSPDINYEQYF. The gene calls are TRBV18 and TRBJ2-7, with D possibly matching TRBD1 (5 bases). V was clipped by 3 bases and J by 3 bases, with 9 bases between them. Germline CDR1 KGHSH, CDR2 LQKENI. The CDR3 runs to 13 residues.

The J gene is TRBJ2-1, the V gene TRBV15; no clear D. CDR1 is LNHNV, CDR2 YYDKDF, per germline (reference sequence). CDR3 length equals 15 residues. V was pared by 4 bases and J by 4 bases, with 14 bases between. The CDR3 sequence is CATSIERGRYNEQFF. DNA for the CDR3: TGTGCCACCAGCATCGAGCGCGGCCGGTACAATGAGCAGTTCTTC.

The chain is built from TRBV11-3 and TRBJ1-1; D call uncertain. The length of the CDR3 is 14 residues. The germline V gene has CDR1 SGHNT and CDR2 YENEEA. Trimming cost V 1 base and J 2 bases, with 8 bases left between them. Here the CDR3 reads CASSLVLTNTEAFF. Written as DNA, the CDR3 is TGTGCCAGCAGCTTAGTTTTGACCAACACTGAAGCTTTCTTT.

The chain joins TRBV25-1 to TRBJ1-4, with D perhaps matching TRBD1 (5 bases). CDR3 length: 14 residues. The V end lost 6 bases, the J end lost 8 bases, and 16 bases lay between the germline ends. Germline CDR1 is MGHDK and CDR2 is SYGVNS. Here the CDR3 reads CASSGTFGREKLFF. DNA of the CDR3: TGTGCCAGCAGCGGGACCTTTGGGAGGGAAAAACTGTTTTTT.

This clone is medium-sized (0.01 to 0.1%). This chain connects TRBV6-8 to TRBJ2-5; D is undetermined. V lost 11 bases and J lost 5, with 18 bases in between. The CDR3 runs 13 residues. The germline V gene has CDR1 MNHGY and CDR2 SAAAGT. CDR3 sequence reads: CAVSNPGVETQYF. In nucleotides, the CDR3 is TGTGCCGTATCAAACCCTGGGGTGGAGACCCAGTACTTC.

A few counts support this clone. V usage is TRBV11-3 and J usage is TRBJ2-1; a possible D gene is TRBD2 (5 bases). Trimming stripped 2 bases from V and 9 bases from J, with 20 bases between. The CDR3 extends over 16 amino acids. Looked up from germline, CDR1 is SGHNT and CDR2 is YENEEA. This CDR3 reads CASSLRTPLLGPEQFF. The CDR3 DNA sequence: TGTGCCAGCAGCTTAAGGACTCCCTTATTAGGTCCTGAGCAGTTCTTC.

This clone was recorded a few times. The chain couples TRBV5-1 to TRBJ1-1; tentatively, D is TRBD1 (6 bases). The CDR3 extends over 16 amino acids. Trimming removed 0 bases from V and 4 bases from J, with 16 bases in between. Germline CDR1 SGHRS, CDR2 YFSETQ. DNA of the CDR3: TGCGCCAGCAGCTTGGGGACAGTGAACGTGGGCACTGAAGCTTTCTTT. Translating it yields CASSLGTVNVGTEAFF.

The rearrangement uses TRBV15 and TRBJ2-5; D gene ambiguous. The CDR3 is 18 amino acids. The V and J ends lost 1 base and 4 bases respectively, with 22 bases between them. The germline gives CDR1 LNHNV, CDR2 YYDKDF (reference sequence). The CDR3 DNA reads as TGTGCCACCAGCAGAGCCGCCGCTTGGCGTGGAATGGGAGAGACCCAGTACTTC. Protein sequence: CATSRAAAWRGMGETQYF.

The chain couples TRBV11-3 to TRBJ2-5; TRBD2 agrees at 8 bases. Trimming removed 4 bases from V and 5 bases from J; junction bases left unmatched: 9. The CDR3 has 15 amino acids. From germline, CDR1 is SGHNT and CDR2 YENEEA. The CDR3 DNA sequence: TGTGCCAGCAGCTCTTCCGGGGGGGGCTGGGAGACCCAGTACTTC. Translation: CASSSSGGGWETQYF.

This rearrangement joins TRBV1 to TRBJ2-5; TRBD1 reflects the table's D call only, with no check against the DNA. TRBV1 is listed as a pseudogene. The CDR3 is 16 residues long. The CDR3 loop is CASSNQIGRGQETQYF. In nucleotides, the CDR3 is TGCGCCAGCAGCAACCAAATTGGCAGGGGCCAAGAGACCCAGTACTTC.

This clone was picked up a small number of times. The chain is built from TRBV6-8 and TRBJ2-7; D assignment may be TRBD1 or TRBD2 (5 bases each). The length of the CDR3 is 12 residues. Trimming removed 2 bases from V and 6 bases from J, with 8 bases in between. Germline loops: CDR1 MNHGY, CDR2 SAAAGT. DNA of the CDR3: TGTGCCAGCAGTTACGTTGGGGGCGAGCAGTACTTC. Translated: CASSYVGGEQYF.

Written as DNA, the CDR3 is TGTGCCAGTAGTACAGGGCTGTCAAGCCTCAATGAGCAGTTCTTC. As protein: CASSTGLSSLNEQFF. The chain couples TRBV19 to TRBJ2-1; maybe TRBD1 (5 bases). V was cut by 4 bases and J by 6 bases, with 16 bases left in between. The length of the CDR3 is 15 residues. Germline CDR1 is LNHDA and CDR2 is SQIVND (reference sequence).

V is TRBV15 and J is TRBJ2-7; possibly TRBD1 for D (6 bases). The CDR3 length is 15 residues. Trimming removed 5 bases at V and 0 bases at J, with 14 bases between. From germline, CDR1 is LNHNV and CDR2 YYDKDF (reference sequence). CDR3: CATSLGQDSSYEQYF. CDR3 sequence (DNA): TGTGCCACCAGCTTAGGCCAGGACAGCTCCTACGAGCAGTACTTC.

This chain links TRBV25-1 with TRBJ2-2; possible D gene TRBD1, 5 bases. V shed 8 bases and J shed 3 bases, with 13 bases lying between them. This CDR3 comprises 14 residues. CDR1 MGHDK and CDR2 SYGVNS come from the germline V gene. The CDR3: CASPQGFYTGELFF. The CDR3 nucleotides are TGTGCCAGCCCGCAGGGTTTTTACACCGGGGAGCTGTTTTTT.

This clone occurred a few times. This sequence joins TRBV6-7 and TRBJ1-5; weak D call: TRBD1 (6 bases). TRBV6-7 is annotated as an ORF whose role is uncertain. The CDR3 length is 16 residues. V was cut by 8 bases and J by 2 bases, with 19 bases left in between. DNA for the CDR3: TGTGCCAGCTGTCGGGGGGGCCGCCTAGGCAATCAGCCCCAGCATTTT. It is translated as CASCRGGRLGNQPQHF.

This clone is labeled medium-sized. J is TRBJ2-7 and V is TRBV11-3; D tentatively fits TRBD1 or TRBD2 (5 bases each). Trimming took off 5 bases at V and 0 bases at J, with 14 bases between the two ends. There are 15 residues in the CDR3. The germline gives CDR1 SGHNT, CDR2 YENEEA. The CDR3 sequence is CASSEFGTASYEQYF. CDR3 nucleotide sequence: TGTGCCAGCAGCGAGTTCGGGACGGCCTCCTACGAGCAGTACTTC.

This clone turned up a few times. The DNA of the CDR3 is TGTGCAAGTCGCTTAAAAGTTCTTGGGGGCGACAAGAACACTGAAGCTTTCTTT. Its protein is CASRLKVLGGDKNTEAFF. The J gene is TRBJ1-1, the V gene TRBV12-2; whether TRBD1, the table's D call, matches the DNA was not checked. TRBV12-2 is a pseudogene. CDR3 length equals 18 residues.

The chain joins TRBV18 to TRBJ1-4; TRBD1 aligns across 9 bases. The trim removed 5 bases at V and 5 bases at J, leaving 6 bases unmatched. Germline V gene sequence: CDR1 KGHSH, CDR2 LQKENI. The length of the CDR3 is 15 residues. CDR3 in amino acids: CASSFRTGENEKLFF. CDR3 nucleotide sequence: TGTGCCAGCTCATTCCGGACAGGGGAGAATGAAAAACTGTTTTTT. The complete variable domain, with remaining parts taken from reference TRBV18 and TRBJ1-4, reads NAGVMQNPRHLVRRRGQEARLRCSPMKGHSHVYWYRQLPEEGLKFMVYLQKENIIDESGMPKERFSAEFPKEGPSILRIQQVVRGDSAAYFCASSFRTGENEKLFFGSGTQLSVL.

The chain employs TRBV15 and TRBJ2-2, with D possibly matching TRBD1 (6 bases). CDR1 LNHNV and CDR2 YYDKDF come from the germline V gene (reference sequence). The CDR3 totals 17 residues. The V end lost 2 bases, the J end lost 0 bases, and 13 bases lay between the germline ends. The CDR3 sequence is CATSRTPTGTNTGELFF. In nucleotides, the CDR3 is TGTGCCACCAGCAGAACTCCGACAGGTACGAACACCGGGGAGCTGTTTTTT.

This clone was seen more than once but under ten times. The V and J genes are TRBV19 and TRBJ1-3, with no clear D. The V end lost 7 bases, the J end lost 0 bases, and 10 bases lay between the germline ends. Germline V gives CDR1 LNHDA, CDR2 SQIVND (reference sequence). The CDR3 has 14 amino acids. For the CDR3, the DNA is TGTGCCAGTACTCTGTCTCGCTCTGGAAACACCATATATTTT. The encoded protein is CASTLSRSGNTIYF.

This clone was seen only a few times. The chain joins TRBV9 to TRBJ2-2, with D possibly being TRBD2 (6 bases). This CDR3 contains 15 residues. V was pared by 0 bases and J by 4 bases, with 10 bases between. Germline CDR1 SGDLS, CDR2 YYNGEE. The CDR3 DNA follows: TGTGCCAGCAGCGTAGCGGGGGTCCCCACCGGGGAGCTGTTTTTT. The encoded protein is CASSVAGVPTGELFF.

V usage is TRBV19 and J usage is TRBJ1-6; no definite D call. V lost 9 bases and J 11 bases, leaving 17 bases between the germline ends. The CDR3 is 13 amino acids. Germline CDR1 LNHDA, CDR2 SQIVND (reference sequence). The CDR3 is CASRESGRAPLHF. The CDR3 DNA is TGTGCCAGCCGGGAGAGCGGGAGAGCACCCCTCCACTTT. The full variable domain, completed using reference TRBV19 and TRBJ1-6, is DGGITQSPKYLFRKEGQNVTLSCEQNLNHDAMYWYRQDPGQGLRLIYYSQIVNDFQKGDIAEGYSVSREKKESFPLTVTSAQKNPTAFYLCASRESGRAPLHFGNGTRLTVT.

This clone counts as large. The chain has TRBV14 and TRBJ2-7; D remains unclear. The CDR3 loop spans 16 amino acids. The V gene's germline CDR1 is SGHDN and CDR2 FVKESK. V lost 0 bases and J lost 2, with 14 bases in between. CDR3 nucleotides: TGTGCCAGCAGCCAAGATATCCAGGTCCCCACCTACGAGCAGTACTTC. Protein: CASSQDIQVPTYEQYF.

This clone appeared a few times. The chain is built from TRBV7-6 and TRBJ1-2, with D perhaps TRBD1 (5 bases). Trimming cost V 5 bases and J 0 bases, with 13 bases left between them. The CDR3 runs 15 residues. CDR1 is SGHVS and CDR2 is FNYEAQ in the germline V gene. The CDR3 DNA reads TGTGCCAGCAGCCCAACCGGACAATCTAACTATGGCTACACCTTC. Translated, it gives CASSPTGQSNYGYTF.

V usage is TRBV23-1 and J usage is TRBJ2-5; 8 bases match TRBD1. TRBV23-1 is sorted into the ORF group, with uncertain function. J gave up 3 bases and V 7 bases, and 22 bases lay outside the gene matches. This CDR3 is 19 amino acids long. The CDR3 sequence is CASNPRIRTGSREKETQYF. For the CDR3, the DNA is TGCGCCAGCAATCCAAGGATTAGGACAGGGTCTAGGGAAAAAGAGACCCAGTACTTC.

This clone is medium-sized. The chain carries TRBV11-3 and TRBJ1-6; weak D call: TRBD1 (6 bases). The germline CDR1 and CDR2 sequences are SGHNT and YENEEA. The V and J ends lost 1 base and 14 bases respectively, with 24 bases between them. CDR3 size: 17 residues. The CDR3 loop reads CASSLVVVVQGLFSLHF. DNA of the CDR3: TGTGCCAGCAGCTTAGTGGTTGTGGTACAGGGCCTCTTCTCCCTCCACTTT.